These 11 T cell receptor beta chains share one sample of origin, sequenced in a study of molecular identifiers for immune sequencing clone quantification. TCRdb itself ran the PCR reads through MiXCR, one entry per CDR3 protein. The data show over 300,000 distinct CDR3 sequences, over 20% seen once. Sequenced input: naive CD8+ T cells from blood, with Jurkat cell RNA spiked in. Subset reported: FACS-sorted CD8+CD4-CCR7+CD45RA+ naive T cells. These receptors came from a human donor in good health. Some libraries in this study had Jurkat cell RNA spiked in.

This clonotype came up a few times. The V and J genes are TRBV15 and TRBJ2-2, with TRBD2 identical over 9 bases. Germline CDR1 and CDR2: LNHNV and YYDKDF (reference sequence). Trimming cost V 8 bases and J 3 bases; bases outside gene matches: 4. There are 14 residues in the CDR3. CDR3 in DNA: TGTGCCACCTCCTTAGCGGGAGACACCGGGGAGCTGTTTTTT. This codes for CATSLAGDTGELFF.

The rearrangement uses TRBV9 and TRBJ1-1; unclear D gene. Trimming left V 0 bases short and J 0 bases short, with 9 bases between. The CDR3 consists of 15 residues. CDR1 and CDR2 (germline): SGDLS, YYNGEE. The CDR3 DNA sequence: TGTGCCAGCAGCGTAGTTGAAAACCTGAACACTGAAGCTTTCTTT. Its protein is CASSVVENLNTEAFF.

The sample holds many counts of this clonotype. The gene calls are TRBV18 and TRBJ2-3; no clear D. The germline V and J ends were trimmed by 3 bases and 2 bases, with 12 bases remaining between them. Germline values: CDR1 KGHSH, CDR2 LQKENI. The CDR3 is 15 residues long. Written as DNA, the CDR3 is TGTGCCAGCTCACCGCCGACCGCTGCCACAGATACGCAGTATTTT. It yields the protein CASSPPTAATDTQYF.

This clonotype was seen repeatedly, ten times or more. The chain employs TRBV28 and TRBJ2-7; weak D call: TRBD2 (6 bases). Germline V lookup: CDR1 MDHEN, CDR2 SYDVKM. There are 13 residues in the CDR3. V lost 6 bases and J lost 7, with 16 bases in between. The CDR3 DNA is TGTGCCAGCAGCCCGTCGGGGGTAAGAGAGCAGTACTTC. As protein: CASSPSGVREQYF. Full variable domain (remainder filled in from reference TRBV28 and TRBJ2-7): DVKVTQSSRYLVKRTGEKVFLECVQDMDHENMFWYRQDPGLGLRLIYFSYDVKMKEKGDIPEGYSVSREKKERFSLILESASTNQTSMYLCASSPSGVREQYFGPGTRLTVT.

This clonotype was recorded at least ten times. The rearrangement joins TRBV6-2 or TRBV6-3 to TRBJ1-1, with D uncertain. Between the trimmed V and J ends, which lost 0 bases and 6 bases, there was a span of 8 bases. In germline, CDR1 is MNHEY, CDR2 SVGEGT. This CDR3 has 13 residues. The DNA of the CDR3 is TGTGCCAGCAGTTACTCGTATGGCTCTGAAGCTTTCTTT. It specifies CASSYSYGSEAFF.

In its sample, this clonotype was seen once. One base away lies a much larger clone, so this may be a sequencing read error. The chain couples TRBV7-9 to TRBJ2-4, with D perhaps TRBD2 (7 bases). Looked up from germline, CDR1 is SEHNR and CDR2 is FQNEAQ (reference sequence). There are 16 residues in the CDR3. Here the CDR3 reads CASSPRGGVANNIQYF. CDR3 nucleotides: TGTGCCAGCAGCCCCCGAGGGGGGGTCGCCAATAACATTCAGTACTTC.

This clonotype was observed at least ten times. This chain uses TRBV12-3 or TRBV12-4 with TRBJ1-6; TRBD1 might be the D (5 bases). This CDR3 is 14 amino acids long. V was clipped by 7 bases and J by 8 bases, with 15 bases between them. DNA of the CDR3: TGTGCCAGCACCCCGGGACCGCCCGATTCACCCCTCCACTTT. The encoded protein is CASTPGPPDSPLHF.

The V and J genes are TRBV4-1 and TRBJ2-1; no definite D call. In germline, CDR1 is MGHRA, CDR2 YSYEKL. The CDR3 is made up of 16 amino acids. Trimming pared 0 bases from V and 0 bases from J, leaving 9 bases between. CDR3 coding DNA: TGCGCCAGCAGCCAAGATTCGCAGAGCTCCTACAATGAGCAGTTCTTC. Translation gives CASSQDSQSSYNEQFF.

DNA for the CDR3: TGTGCTAGTGGTTTGGTACTGGGAAGCACAGATACGCAGTATTTT. Residues: CASGLVLGSTDTQYF. V usage is TRBV12-5 and J usage is TRBJ2-3; D call uncertain. This CDR3 is built from 15 residues. Germline CDR1 LGHNT, CDR2 FRNRAP. V lost 0 bases, J lost 0 bases, and 7 bases lay in between.

Worth noting for this clonotype: A much larger clone is a single base away; this may be a read error. This chain links TRBV7-9 with TRBJ2-1; a weak D match, TRBD2 (5 bases). Germline CDR1 SEHNR, CDR2 FQNEAQ (reference sequence). The CDR3 runs to 12 residues. The CDR3 spells CASTRDYNELFF. As DNA, the CDR3 is TGTGCCAGCACCCGGGATTACAATGAGCTGTTCTTC.

In this sample, this clonotype turned up many times. The rearrangement joins TRBV20-1 to TRBJ2-7; 8 nucleotides match TRBD1. The trim removed 3 bases at V and 3 bases at J, leaving 7 bases unmatched. CDR3 length: 14 amino acids. The V gene's germline CDR1 is DFQATT and CDR2 SNEGSKA (reference sequence). In DNA, the CDR3 is TGCAGTGCTAGGGCAATAGACAGGGGCTACGAGCAGTACTTC. It is translated as CSARAIDRGYEQYF.